A single sample is the source of the 9 T cell receptor beta chains below, sequenced in a study of blood T cell repertoires in COVID-19. Measured with immunoSEQ multiplex PCR; TCRdb has only the in-frame clones, and not every one. The sample yields approximately 350,000 clones, roughly four fifths seen once. Sequenced material: PBMCs or T cells enriched from blood (not recorded which). The receptors come from a woman aged 50 to 60 who had recovered from COVID-19.

V is TRBV10-3 and J is TRBJ2-3; D perhaps matches TRBD2 (5 bases). CDR1 is ENHRY and CDR2 is SYGVKD in the germline V gene. Trimming cost V 11 bases and J 0 bases, with 12 bases left between them. The CDR3 has 13 residues. CDR3 nucleotides: TGTGCCCTAGCCCCGACTAGCACAGATACGCAGTATTTT. Translation: CALAPTSTDTQYF.

This rearrangement joins TRBV27 to TRBJ2-2, with 9 bases fitting TRBD2. V lost 3 bases to trimming and J lost 6 bases; unmatched junction nucleotides: 8. This CDR3 has 16 residues. Germline-derived CDR1 and CDR2 are MNHEY and SMNVEV (reference sequence). The CDR3 bases are TGTGCCAGCAGTTTTACCAGCGGGGGGCCCCCCGGGGAGCTGTTTTTT. Translated, it gives CASSFTSGGPPGELFF.

The V gene is TRBV10-3, the J gene TRBJ2-7; TRBD2 agrees at 8 bases. The CDR3 has 19 amino acids. After removal of 3 bases from V and 6 bases from J, the junction contained 22 bases not matched to a gene. Germline-derived CDR1 and CDR2 are ENHRY and SYGVKD. CDR3 nucleotides: TGTGCCATCAGTGATCCCCCCTTGGTTACCAGCGGGAGATCCGTCGAGCAGTACTTC. As protein: CAISDPPLVTSGRSVEQYF.

J is TRBJ2-7 and V is TRBV6-2 or TRBV6-3; possibly TRBD1 for D (5 bases). CDR1 MNHEY and CDR2 SVGEGT come from the germline V gene. Between the trimmed V and J ends, which lost 6 bases and 4 bases, there was a span of 22 bases. CDR3 length equals 16 residues. CDR3 DNA: TGTGCCAGCAGCAGACCTGGGGCGGCGCAAAGGTACGAGCAGTACTTC. It encodes CASSRPGAAQRYEQYF.

This chain links TRBV10-3 with TRBJ1-2; D is unresolved. Germline V gene data show CDR1 as ENHRY and CDR2 as SYGVKD. Trimming removed 2 bases at V and 1 base at J, with 20 bases between. The CDR3 is made up of 18 amino acids. The CDR3 DNA follows: TGTGCCATCAGTGAGGAGGAGGGAAGAGGATACCTTAACTATGGCTACACCTTC. Translation: CAISEEEGRGYLNYGYTF.

The rearrangement joins TRBV3-1 (or the pseudogene TRBV3-2) to TRBJ1-4; D gene unclear. CDR1 and CDR2 (germline): LGHDT, YNNKEL (reference sequence). The CDR3 length is 13 residues. V was trimmed by 4 bases and J by 7 bases, leaving 10 bases between them. CDR3: CASSPRGFEKLFF. The CDR3 nucleotides are TGTGCCAGCAGCCCGCGAGGGTTTGAAAAACTGTTTTTT.

This chain uses TRBV29-1 with TRBJ1-1; 9 bases are shared with TRBD1. The ends lost 7 bases at V and 4 bases at J; junction bases unmatched: 10. CDR1 and CDR2 (germline): SQVTM, ANQGSEA. The CDR3 loop spans 14 amino acids. CDR3 residues: CSATGQGIFTEAFF. CDR3 in DNA: TGCAGCGCTACGGGACAGGGAATTTTCACTGAAGCTTTCTTT.

This chain uses TRBV30 with TRBJ1-5; no clear D. Germline V gene data show CDR1 as GTSNPN and CDR2 as SVGIG (reference sequence). With 0 bases removed from V and 6 bases from J, the gap between germline ends came to 15 bases. CDR3 size: 15 residues. The CDR3 DNA follows: TGTGCCTGGAGTGTAGGACTGAATCTGGGTCAGCCCCAGCATTTT. The encoded protein is CAWSVGLNLGQPQHF.

This chain uses TRBV11-2 with TRBJ1-2; the D is unclear. The length of the CDR3 is 14 residues. V lost 6 bases, J lost 7 bases, and 18 bases lay in between. Germline loops: CDR1 SGHAT, CDR2 FQNNGV. The chain's CDR3 is CASRPGGNLLGYTF. CDR3 nucleotides: TGTGCCAGCAGGCCTGGAGGGAATCTACTTGGCTACACCTTC.